This T cell receptor beta chain was sequenced for a study of human T cells and chemical hapten exposure. Across the study: The study enrolled mostly female patients with alopecia areata, totalis or universalis. Per-sample TCR yields varied mainly from small pooled library volume differences. Points from the study as a whole: The study found expanded TCRs formed significantly more large CDR3 similarity clusters than controls.

Time point meaning: pre-sensitization, week 0. Treatment described: therapeutic diphenylcyclopropenone sensitization with weekly scalp DPC. This clonotype was seen only a few times. As yet, its antigen is unknown. TCRdb processed the RACE reads anew with MiXCR; each CDR3 protein has one entry. The repertoire consists of about 87,000 distinct CDR3 sequences, with around 9.5% occurring once and the leading ten covering around 4%. The sample was whole blood, taken in connection with sensitization to the hapten diphenylcyclopropenone (DPC). The clonotype was recovered from a middle-aged woman with alopecia areata. Some clones in this sample may be carry-over from other donors' samples.

The CDR3 region is CASTLRGVAEKLFF. The DNA for the CDR3 is TGTGCCAGTACCCTACGGGGGGTAGCTGAAAAACTGTTTTTT. This chain joins TRBV19 and TRBJ1-4; possibly TRBD1 for D (5 bases). Per germline, CDR1 LNHDA and CDR2 SQIVND (reference sequence). Deletions cut 7 bases from V and 7 bases from J, with 16 bases between. The CDR3 has 14 residues.